This entry concerns a single T cell receptor (beta chain). TCRdb's table, derived via immunoSEQ multiplex PCR, lists solely in-frame clones and lacks some. This table holds 150,000 or so clones, roughly 89% found once. These data are taken from a study of control samples from healthy donors and cancer patients. V was pared by 0 bases and J by 4 bases, with 10 bases between. CDR3 length: 15 residues. The germline gives CDR1 MNHEY, CDR2 SVGAGI. The source of this sequence is a man between 18 and 29 years old in good health. Sequencing used blood. This chain uses TRBV6-5 with TRBJ2-1; D is uncertain. The CDR3 DNA reads as TGTGCCAGCAGTTACTCGGCGCTAAGTTACAATGAGCAGTTCTTC. Translating it yields CASSYSALSYNEQFF.